A single T cell receptor beta chain is shown here with its context. Its antigen is still unknown. No much larger clone is present one base from it, and per-base qualities are unavailable. The CDR3 measures 14 amino acids from cysteine to phenylalanine. Only the CDR3 region is kept as DNA, spanning 42 bases read in frame from base 1. Trimming at the junction amounts to 0 bases on V and 0 bases on J, and the germline ends lie 6 bases apart. Taken from the germline V gene (reference sequence), the CDR1 and CDR2 loops are MNHNY and SVGAGI. The sample comes from a study of shared clonotypes between healthy human individuals (dated by TCRdb to about 2020). Study-wide context: The cohort included three men and two women between 18 and 49 years of age. To estimate repertoire size and how much clonotype sharing occurs between individuals, the study deeply sequenced the blood TCR repertoires of a handful of healthy adults. Per donor, three plates each were used for CD4 naive and CD4 memory, two for CD8 naive, and one for CD8 memory. To increase sequencing depth and limit assay-specific biases, TCR repertoire library preparation and sequencing were carried out by different laboratories using diverse techniques. Between about 0.85 and 10 billion PBMCs per donor were obtained by leukapheresis.

Broad study findings and their caveats: Naive subsets generally had larger estimated clonotype richness than memory subsets did. Because the study included a small number of donors, the genetic and exposure-history diversity represented was limited. Even with the large sequencing depth, rarefaction of the sorted-subset datasets indicated that sequencing was incomplete. Pairwise subsampling indicated that sequencing depth was expected to affect the degree of clonotype sharing among donors. Higher generation probabilities were observed for clonotypes shared by all four sorted-subset donors than for non-shared clonotypes. Sampling was limited to blood, and TCR repertoires in tissue likely differ from TCR repertoires in blood. Around 5% of naive CD4, 3% to 3.5% of naive CD8, about 2.5% of memory CD4, and around 0.4% of memory CD8 clonotypes were shared across several donors.

Using the deep immunoSEQ assay, TCR CDR3 regions were amplified from genomic DNA by multiplex PCR. Extracted genomic DNA from each cell subset was distributed evenly across all wells of several immunoSEQ 96-well plates, and each plate was treated as a replicate. Each replicate PCR for sorted subsets received around 200 ng genomic DNA, equal to tens of thousands of T cell genomes. The purified libraries were quantified using a Qubit 3.0 fluorometer, sized with a Bioanalyzer 2100, and then quantified again using the KAPA Library Quantification kit. Each immunoSEQ 96-well plate was sequenced on its own single-read 150-cycle Illumina NextSeq 550 flow cell. Regarding the original processing steps: Because the immunoSEQ output included only junctional sequences and no quality scores, the filtering could not be the same as the filtering used for full-length reads. To assign V/J genes and CDR3, sequences were annotated against IMGT germline references using PyIR, a Python wrapper for IgBLAST v1.9. Reads were removed for weak V/J assignments (E-value above 1e-6), missing CDR3, stop codons, out-of-frame junctions, or ambiguous translated residues. V3J clonotypes were defined by identical inferred V gene, J gene, and CDR3 amino acid sequence. Percentage overlap between repertoires was computed as shared unique clonotypes divided by the size of the smaller repertoire. Richness of each repertoire was evaluated using RTK rarefaction, the Chao1 estimator, and Recon v2.1 estimates of unobserved clonotypes. Generation probabilities for all TCRbeta clonotypes obtained by the gDNA method from a handful of donors were computed using OLGA. TCRdb took this table from immuneACCESS and kept in-frame rearrangements with V and J called. Such tables lack part of the clones; where checked against another copy, unresolved V genes explain under half of the gap, and the rest is unexplained. That table gives V, J and clone size, and the DNA gave D and trimming. Present in this sample are fewer than 1.4 million clones, more than 75% of which were seen just once. In total, the top ten clones hold 0.55% to 0.7% of the sample.

Healthy HIV-negative adults with no recently reported acute infections or vaccinations were included as donors. Every donor was a Caucasian adult residing in Nashville, Tennessee, USA. Magnetic negative selection was used to enrich CD4+ T cells, after which naive cells were positively selected on CD45RA and the negative fraction became the memory subset. Blood was collected by leukapheresis, and PBMCs were isolated by Ficoll-Histopaque density gradient centrifugation and then cryopreserved in liquid nitrogen vapor phase. Analytical flow cytometry was used to check the purity and quantity of each magnetically sorted T cell population. Each sorted fraction had its genomic DNA isolated and then quantified by UV absorbance on a Nanodrop 2000c.

The receptor chain draws on TRBV6-6 and TRBJ2-7, with the D gene not confidently named. The clonotype was recovered from a man between 18 and 29 years old in good health. Some clones in this sample may be carry-over from other donors' samples. Specimen: memory CD4+ T cells from PBMCs. According to the study, the label for this sample's cell subset or site signals: CD45RA-negative fraction. The CDR3 sequence is CASSYSVSSYEQYF. The nucleotide sequence is TGTGCCAGCAGTTACTCGGTGTCCTCCTACGAGCAGTACTTC.